What follows are 25 T cell receptor beta chains derived from one specimen sequenced in a study of metastatic and nonmetastatic thyroid tumors. Thyroid surgery was performed in patients who had received no treatment beforehand. Through MiXCR, TCRdb re-clonotyped the PCR reads. The table lists 70,000 or so clones, 11% to 15% of them singletons, with over 6% in the top ten. Sequencing used blood. The source of these receptors is a male donor with papillary thyroid cancer or a benign thyroid nodule (not recorded which). Some clones in this sample may be carry-over from other donors' samples.

Concerning this clone: Being one base from a much bigger clone, this may be a read error. The gene calls are TRBV18 and TRBJ1-1, with no clear D. Germline-derived CDR1 and CDR2 are KGHSH and LQKENI. V lost 2 bases to trimming and J lost 0 bases, with 13 bases between them. The CDR3 runs 16 residues. Written as DNA, the CDR3 is TGTGCCAGCTCACCAAGAGGGCGGACCATGAACACTGAAGCTTTCTTT. Translated: CASSPRGRTMNTEAFF.

This clone was counted many times. The V and J genes are TRBV27 and TRBJ2-1; D uncertain. Germline V gene lookup returns CDR1 MNHEY and CDR2 SMNVEV (reference sequence). V lost 3 bases and J 4 bases, leaving 7 bases between the germline ends. There are 13 residues in the CDR3. The CDR3 is CASSLGSYNEQFF. The CDR3 bases are TGTGCCAGCAGTTTGGGCTCGTACAATGAGCAGTTCTTC.

This clone was counted ten times or more. The chain joins TRBV7-9 to TRBJ1-4, with D maybe TRBD1 (5 bases). Germline lookup yields CDR1 SEHNR and CDR2 FQNEAQ (reference sequence). The V gene lost 11 bases and the J gene lost 0 bases, with 13 bases spanning the gap. The CDR3 consists of 14 residues. The CDR3 loop reads CAGAGITTNEKLFF. The DNA for the CDR3 is TGTGCCGGGGCAGGGATAACAACTAATGAAAAACTGTTTTTT.

This clone was observed at least ten times. The chain links TRBV7-9 to TRBJ2-2; maybe TRBD2 (6 bases). The CDR3 contains 15 residues. Trimming shortened V by 7 bases and J by 2 bases, and 14 bases separated the two germline ends. Germline-derived CDR1 and CDR2 are SEHNR and FQNEAQ (reference sequence). The CDR3 here is CASTSPGGNTGELFF. DNA of the CDR3: TGTGCCAGCACCTCCCCCGGGGGTAACACCGGGGAGCTGTTTTTT.

This clone was counted ten times or more. V is TRBV11-1 and J is TRBJ2-2, with 9 bases matching TRBD2. Germline CDR1 and CDR2: SGHAT and FQDESV (reference sequence). With 3 bases clipped from V and 5 bases from J, the junction kept 7 bases outside the gene matches. The CDR3 loop spans 16 amino acids. The CDR3 loop reads CASSLGSGSWTGELFF. The CDR3 DNA is TGTGCCAGCAGCTTGGGTAGCGGGAGTTGGACCGGGGAGCTGTTTTTT.

Comments on this clone: Germline is not matched at one junction end, which may reflect a read error. The rearrangement joins TRBV20-1 to TRBJ1-1; no definite D call. The CDR3 consists of 14 residues. In germline, CDR1 is DFQATT, CDR2 SNEGSKA (reference sequence). Written as DNA, the CDR3 is TGCAGTGCCCCCTACCGAGGGAGGATCACTGAATCTTTCTTT. This encodes CSAPYRGRITESFF.

Ten or more counts support this clone. The rearrangement joins TRBV12-3 or TRBV12-4 to TRBJ2-3; the D gene is possibly TRBD2 (6 bases). The CDR3 has 18 residues. The V gene lost 7 bases and the J gene lost 0 bases, with 23 bases spanning the gap. The CDR3 DNA follows: TGTGCCAGCACCATGGGACTCAACTTGCGGGGAAGCACAGATACGCAGTATTTT. Residues: CASTMGLNLRGSTDTQYF.

Ten or more counts support this clone. This rearrangement joins TRBV2 to TRBJ1-1; D is uncertain. Trimming pared 0 bases from V and 7 bases from J, leaving 9 bases between. The germline CDR1 and CDR2 sequences are SNHLY and FYNNEI. This CDR3 region has 13 residues. The CDR3 region is CASSEARRIEAFF. DNA of the CDR3: TGTGCCAGCAGTGAAGCCCGGAGGATTGAAGCTTTCTTT.

This clone was counted at least ten times. The V and J genes are TRBV19 and TRBJ2-1; tentative D call: TRBD2 (6 bases). Germline CDR1 LNHDA, CDR2 SQIVND (reference sequence). The CDR3 has 17 residues. The ends were cut back, 1 base at V and 0 bases at J, with 13 bases in the middle. The CDR3 region is CASSIASGTGSYNEQFF. CDR3 in DNA: TGTGCCAGTAGTATAGCCTCCGGGACTGGCTCCTACAATGAGCAGTTCTTC.

This clone came up many times. This chain connects TRBV9 to TRBJ2-7; D is possibly TRBD1 or TRBD2 (5 bases each). Trimming removed 0 bases from V and 6 bases from J, with 25 bases in between. Germline V gene lookup returns CDR1 SGDLS and CDR2 YYNGEE. This CDR3 is 18 amino acids long. The chain's CDR3 is CASSVEIGGWARPGEQYF. CDR3 in DNA: TGTGCCAGCAGCGTAGAAATTGGGGGATGGGCCCGTCCAGGCGAGCAGTACTTC.

This clone was seen at least ten times. The rearrangement links TRBV4-3 to TRBJ2-2; 11 bases are shared with TRBD2. The germline gives CDR1 LGHNA, CDR2 YSLEER. Unmatched junction bases numbered 4, after V lost 0 bases and J lost 4 bases. The CDR3 covers 17 residues. The CDR3 DNA sequence: TGCGCCAGCAGCCAAGATAGCGGGAGGGCCCCCACCGGGGAGCTGTTTTTT. Its translation: CASSQDSGRAPTGELFF.

This clone was seen many times. The chain is built from TRBV3-1 and TRBJ2-7, with 9 positions matching TRBD2. The V and J ends lost 0 bases and 4 bases, in that order; junction bases with no gene match: 13. Germline CDR1 is LGHDT and CDR2 is YNNKEL (reference sequence). This CDR3 spans 18 amino acids. The CDR3 region has the DNA TGTGCCAGCAGCCAAGAGTGGGGCGGGAGGGCAGAGGGATACGAGCAGTACTTC. Its translation: CASSQEWGGRAEGYEQYF.

At least ten counts were recorded for this clone. This rearrangement joins TRBV10-3 to TRBJ1-2; 8 nucleotides line up with TRBD1. V shed 4 bases, J shed 4 bases, and the junction held 8 bases outside the gene matches. The CDR3 covers 15 residues. The germline gives CDR1 ENHRY, CDR2 SYGVKD. CDR3 protein: CAISASKGTGYGYTF. The CDR3 DNA reads as TGTGCCATCAGTGCTTCGAAAGGGACAGGCTATGGCTACACCTTC.

This clone was detected many times. This chain uses TRBV29-1 with TRBJ1-1; TRBD1 agrees at 7 bases. J lost 8 bases, V lost 2 bases, and 5 bases had no gene match. Germline-derived CDR1 and CDR2 are SQVTM and ANQGSEA. The CDR3 consists of 12 residues. Written as DNA, the CDR3 is TGCAGCGTTGAAACGACAGGGTACGAAGCTTTCTTT. Translating it yields CSVETTGYEAFF.

The table lists this clone with a count of one. Since a much larger clone is just one base distant, this may be a read error. This sample also contains other DNA sequences that code for the same CDR3. The chain recombines TRBV9 with TRBJ2-2; tentatively, D is TRBD1 (6 bases). Germline assignment: CDR1 SGDLS and CDR2 YYNGEE. The CDR3 sequence is 16 residues long. Between the trimmed V and J ends, which lost 3 bases and 6 bases, there was a span of 18 bases. CDR3 region: CASSATGTGSSGELFF. CDR3 nucleotides: TGTGCCAGCAGCGCCACCGGTACAGGGAGTTCCGGGGAGCTGTTTTTT.

This clone was picked up one time. J is TRBJ2-1 and V is TRBV20-1; D is perhaps TRBD2 (5 bases). The V end lost 1 base, the J end lost 6 bases, and 10 bases lay between the germline ends. Germline V gene sequence: CDR1 DFQATT, CDR2 SNEGSKA (reference sequence). The CDR3 extends over 13 amino acids. The chain's CDR3 is CSARVLGPNEQFF. The CDR3 bases are TGCAGTGCTAGAGTACTAGGGCCCAATGAGCAGTTCTTC.

This clone was seen a few times. The junction departs from the called germline gene at one end, perhaps through a read error. The chain uses TRBV28 and TRBJ1-5; D gene unclear. CDR3 length: 17 residues. Germline lookup yields CDR1 MDHEN and CDR2 SYDVKM. The CDR3 nucleotides read TGTGCCAGCAGTTCACGGTGGTTGACCTCCTCCAATCGGCCCCAGCATTTT. The encoded protein is CASSSRWLTSSNRPQHF.

This clone came up many times. The chain combines TRBV19 with TRBJ2-2, with 8 bases matching TRBD1. This CDR3 contains 15 residues. With V trimmed by 3 bases and J by 4 bases, 4 bases remained unmatched. CDR1 LNHDA and CDR2 SQIVND come from the germline V gene (reference sequence). CDR3 sequence reads: CASSIPGGATGELFF. CDR3 coding DNA: TGTGCCAGTAGTATCCCAGGGGGCGCCACCGGGGAGCTGTTTTTT.

This clone was found a few times. Being one base from a much bigger clone, this may be a read error. J is TRBJ2-5 and V is TRBV29-1; a weak D match, TRBD2 (5 bases). Germline CDR1 is SQVTM and CDR2 is ANQGSEA. Trimming pared 6 bases from V and 1 base from J, leaving 9 bases between. This CDR3 region has 12 residues. CDR3 DNA: TGCAGCGTCCCGGCGGGCCAAGAGACCCAGTACTTC. Residues: CSVPAGQETQYF.

The chain combines TRBV11-2 with TRBJ2-1, with D maybe TRBD1 (6 bases). This CDR3 has 15 residues. The V end was cut by 0 bases, the J end by 4 bases, with 10 bases between. The germline gives CDR1 SGHAT, CDR2 FQNNGV. CDR3 sequence (DNA): TGTGCCAGCAGCTTAGACAGGGGTACTTACAATGAGCAGTTCTTC. Translating gives CASSLDRGTYNEQFF.

With respect to this clone: A single base separates this from a much larger clone, so it may be a read error. The V call is TRBV3-1, the J call TRBJ1-1, with D possibly being TRBD1 (5 bases). Per the germline V gene, CDR1 is LGHDT and CDR2 is YNNKEL (reference sequence). The CDR3 covers 15 residues. The CDR3 sequence: CVSSPLGGGNTEAFF. The CDR3 coding sequence is TGTGTCAGCAGCCCCCTGGGGGGAGGGAACACTGAAGCTTTCTTT.

This clone was found many times. The rearrangement links TRBV2 to TRBJ1-1; D remains unclear. Per germline, CDR1 SNHLY and CDR2 FYNNEI. V was trimmed by 8 bases and J by 0 bases, leaving 10 bases between them. This CDR3 spans 13 amino acids. The CDR3 DNA reads TGTGCCAGCGGGGTCGGGGTGAACACTGAAGCTTTCTTT. Protein: CASGVGVNTEAFF.

In regard to this clone: A read error is possible here, since a much larger clone lies one base away. The chain has TRBV28 and TRBJ2-7; no definite D call. Germline CDR1 MDHEN, CDR2 SYDVKM. The CDR3 is made up of 13 amino acids. The CDR3 nucleotides read TGTGCTAGCAGTAGCCTCGCCTCCTACGAGCACTACGTC. Its protein product is CASSSLASYEHYV.

This chain connects TRBV7-6 to TRBJ2-3, with D unclear. The CDR3 covers 15 residues. Trimming removed 5 bases at V and 2 bases at J, with 14 bases between. In germline, CDR1 is SGHVS, CDR2 FNYEAQ. The CDR3, as DNA: TGTGCCAGCAGCCTGTCTGAGGACCCCACAGATACGCAGTATTTT. Its protein is CASSLSEDPTDTQYF.

V usage is TRBV27 and J usage is TRBJ2-7, with D possibly matching TRBD1 (6 bases). Deletions cut 4 bases from V and 5 bases from J, with 15 bases between. Germline lookup yields CDR1 MNHEY and CDR2 SMNVEV (reference sequence). This CDR3 is 14 amino acids long. The CDR3 DNA follows: TGTGCCAGCAGTTCGGTAGACAGGACCCACGAGCAGTACTTC. Residues: CASSSVDRTHEQYF.